The clone carrying this T cell receptor beta chain showed up just a few times. Its specificity is not known. The data were taken from a study of blood T cells in healthy people across ages. Study observations and caveats: Per-million-T-cell TCR beta diversity fell roughly linearly with age. When one million T cells were used, diversity estimates were thought to be underestimates.

The CDR3 spans 19 residues. Trimming left V 8 bases short and J 3 bases short, with 30 bases between. Germline V gene data show CDR1 as MNHNS and CDR2 as SASEGT. Combining a sample-barcoded 5' primer with a J-beta primer mix, a second PCR ran for about 6 to 12 cycles. A single record per CDR3 protein comes from TCRdb applying MiXCR to the 5' RACE reads. The table records about 1.6 million distinct CDR3 sequences, approximately 32% of them present only once. The sample comprised blood. The receptor's source is a woman aged 25 to 39 in good health. The V gene is TRBV6-1, the J gene TRBJ2-3; maybe TRBD2 (7 bases). CDR3 coding DNA: TGTGCCAGCTGGTCCTACGGCCTACAGGGAGGGGGACATACAGATACGCAGTATTTT. This sequence encodes CASWSYGLQGGGHTDTQYF.